This T cell receptor beta chain was observed in a study of cytomegalovirus exposure and HLA in healthy donors. Study overall: Assignment to the Caucasian-associated ancestry cluster applied to more than 75% of the approximately 380 genotyped donors.

V was clipped by 1 base and J by 5 bases; unmatched bases: 2. CDR1 MNHNS and CDR2 SASEGT come from the germline V gene. The CDR3 has 13 amino acids. The PCR used 60 Vbeta and 13 Jbeta primers. Assay used: immunoSEQ multiplex PCR; TCRdb lists only in-frame clones, some missing. The sample has about 160,000 clones, about 80% seen once. The sample consisted of PBMCs. This chain links TRBV6-1 with TRBJ2-7; 7 nucleotides line up with TRBD1. This sequence was found in a man aged 18 to 29 in good health and CMV-seropositive. In DNA form, the CDR3 reads TGTGCCAGCAGTGAAGGGACAGGTAACGAGCAGTACTTC. Encoded protein: CASSEGTGNEQYF.